This TCR beta chain was captured in a study of cytomegalovirus exposure and HLA in healthy donors. Overall study context: From HLA-typed donors, an early data release held 70 million to 95 million unique TCRs.

The germline V gene encodes CDR1 LGHNA and CDR2 YNFKEQ. Trimming took 3 bases from V and 0 from J; bases not matched to a gene: 19. This CDR3 spans 21 amino acids. Amplification used 60 Vbeta primers and 13 Jbeta primers. Produced via immunoSEQ multiplex PCR; TCRdb's table is partial and in-frame only. This sample's table reports around 50,000 clones. The source material was PBMCs. V is TRBV4-2 and J is TRBJ2-1; 8 nucleotides agree with TRBD2. The clonotype comes from a woman in her thirties or forties in good health and CMV-seronegative. The CDR3 loop reads CASSQDDLGGGTPGSYNEQFF. The DNA for the CDR3 is TGTGCCAGCAGCCAGGACGACTTGGGCGGGGGGACTCCTGGCTCCTACAATGAGCAGTTCTTC.